The clone carrying this T cell receptor beta chain was seen repeatedly, ten times or more. Its target is unknown. The source of the sample is a study of T cells in Graves' hyperthyroidism and ophthalmopathy. CDR3 length: 11 residues. Trimming took off 6 bases at V and 4 bases at J, with 7 bases between the two ends. Germline assignment: CDR1 SGHTA and CDR2 FQGNSA. Study-level results: Most thyroid clonotypes expanded above 0.001 appeared in blood too.

The study enrolled patients aged 18 to 65 with newly diagnosed hyperthyroidism of under 2 months' duration. Researchers amplified the TCR beta CDR3 regions from RNA transcripts. The TCR CDR3 was amplified in a first-round RT-PCR using the HTBI primer set. TCRdb reprocessed the multiplex PCR reads with MiXCR, giving one entry per CDR3 protein. Among approximately 200,000 distinct CDR3 sequences listed, approximately 20% were seen once. This sequence originates from a man aged 35-49 years with Graves' hyperthyroidism. The chain employs TRBV7-2 and TRBJ2-7; D is unresolved. The sequenced sample consisted of blood. Here the CDR3 DNA reads TGTGCCAGCAGTTCAGAGTACGAGCAGTACTTC. Translating it yields CASSSEYEQYF.